Shown below are 10 T cell receptor beta chains from a single sample sequenced in a study of control samples from healthy donors and cancer patients (dated by TCRdb to the early 2020s). Libraries came from the immunoSEQ multiplex PCR assay. TCRdb's version of the immuneACCESS table is confined to in-frame rearrangements and falls short of the full clone set. An unresolved V gene accounts for under half of the shortfall where checked; the remainder is of unknown origin. Counted in this sample were 200,000 or so clones; 90% to 95% of them appeared once. About 1.4% of the sample goes to the ten largest clones. The specimen sequenced was blood. The receptor source for this set is a man aged 50-59 years in good health.

The V and J genes are TRBV6-5 and TRBJ1-6, with D unclear. The CDR3 contains 13 residues. Trimming left V 6 bases short and J 10 bases short, with 13 bases between. Germline CDR1 and CDR2: MNHEY and SVGAGI. The CDR3 loop reads CASSPMVGSPLHF. CDR3 coding DNA: TGTGCCAGCAGCCCCATGGTTGGGTCACCCCTCCACTTT.

This chain links TRBV5-1 with TRBJ1-5; D not certain. This CDR3 spans 15 amino acids. Looked up from germline, CDR1 is SGHRS and CDR2 is YFSETQ. Trimming removed 4 bases at V and 3 bases at J, with 14 bases between. CDR3 residues: CASSPRSGVNQPQHF. CDR3 bases: TGCGCCAGCAGCCCGAGGTCAGGCGTCAATCAGCCCCAGCATTTT.

J is TRBJ1-2 and V is TRBV19; 11 nucleotides align to TRBD1. The length of the CDR3 is 17 residues. Per germline, CDR1 LNHDA and CDR2 SQIVND (reference sequence). The J segment lost 0 bases and the V segment lost 5 bases, leaving 8 bases of the junction unmatched. CDR3 region: CASSVKRTGGPNYGYTF. The DNA of the CDR3 is TGTGCCAGTAGTGTGAAAAGGACAGGGGGCCCTAACTATGGCTACACCTTC.

The CDR3: CASSLDRGQPQHF. DNA for the CDR3: TGTGCCAGCAGTCTCGACAGGGGTCAGCCCCAGCATTTT. The V and J genes are TRBV27 and TRBJ1-5; 8 nucleotides match TRBD1. Germline V gives CDR1 MNHEY, CDR2 SMNVEV (reference sequence). CDR3 length equals 13 residues. V lost 5 bases and J lost 6; bases outside the gene matches: 3.

This CDR3 reads CASSADFYNEQFF. DNA of the CDR3: TGTGCCAGCAGCGCGGACTTTTACAATGAGCAGTTCTTC. The chain uses TRBV3-1 (or the pseudogene TRBV3-2) and TRBJ2-1, with D maybe TRBD2 (5 bases). Trimming removed 5 bases at V and 4 bases at J, with 9 bases between. This CDR3 is 13 amino acids long. Germline V gene lookup returns CDR1 LGHDT and CDR2 YNNKEL (reference sequence).

The rearrangement links TRBV18 to TRBJ2-2; perhaps TRBD1 as D (6 bases). The CDR3 sequence is 18 residues long. V was cut by 3 bases and J by 0 bases, with 17 bases left in between. CDR1 KGHSH and CDR2 LQKENI come from the germline V gene. The CDR3 region has the DNA TGTGCCAGCTCACCGTTCGATTATGGGGGCTCGAACACCGGGGAGCTGTTTTTT. The encoded protein is CASSPFDYGGSNTGELFF. The full variable domain, rest sourced from reference TRBV18 and TRBJ2-2, is NAGVMQNPRHLVRRRGQEARLRCSPMKGHSHVYWYRQLPEEGLKFMVYLQKENIIDESGMPKERFSAEFPKEGPSILRIQQVVRGDSAAYFCASSPFDYGGSNTGELFFGEGSRLTVL.

This chain uses TRBV11-2 with TRBJ2-5, with D uncertain. CDR3 length: 13 amino acids. Trimming cost V 5 bases and J 5 bases, with 12 bases left between them. Germline CDR1 reads SGHAT; CDR2 reads FQNNGV. CDR3 amino acids: CASSQHRRETQYF. DNA for the CDR3: TGTGCCAGCAGCCAGCACCGAAGGGAGACCCAGTACTTC. Drawing the rest from reference TRBV11-2 and TRBJ2-5, the complete variable domain is EAGVAQSPRYKIIEKRQSVAFWCNPISGHATLYWYQQILGQGPKLLIQFQNNGVVDDSQLPKDRFSAERLKGVDSTLKIQPAKLEDSAVYLCASSQHRRETQYFGPGTRLLVL.

CDR3: CASSGGRQGFSDTQYF. DNA of the CDR3: TGTGCCAGCAGCGGAGGCCGACAGGGGTTTTCAGATACGCAGTATTTT. V usage is TRBV7-9 and J usage is TRBJ2-3, with 8 nucleotides matching TRBD1. The CDR3 extends over 16 amino acids. Germline V lookup: CDR1 SEHNR, CDR2 FQNEAQ (reference sequence). The V gene end was trimmed by 5 bases and the J gene end by 4 bases; junction bases not matched to a gene: 11.

This clone is a singleton in its sample. V usage is TRBV27 and J usage is TRBJ2-2, with a tentative D call TRBD1 (5 bases). Per the germline V gene, CDR1 is MNHEY and CDR2 is SMNVEV (reference sequence). V was trimmed by 7 bases and J by 1 base, leaving 19 bases between them. The CDR3 length is 17 residues. CDR3 coding DNA: TGTGCCAGCATCAGGCAGGGAAGGGGTCGGAACACCGGGGAGCTGTTTTTT. It encodes CASIRQGRGRNTGELFF.

V gene TRBV24-1 combines with J gene TRBJ2-5; TRBD2 matches at 10 bases. Trimming at V came to 4 bases and at J to 7 bases, leaving 23 bases not matched to a gene. The CDR3 covers 20 residues. Germline lookup yields CDR1 KGHDR and CDR2 SFDVKD. CDR3 in DNA: TGTGCCACCAGTGACCGCTCTTCCGCTTCCGGGACTAGCGCCACGGGGACCCAGTACTTC. Its translation is CATSDRSSASGTSATGTQYF.